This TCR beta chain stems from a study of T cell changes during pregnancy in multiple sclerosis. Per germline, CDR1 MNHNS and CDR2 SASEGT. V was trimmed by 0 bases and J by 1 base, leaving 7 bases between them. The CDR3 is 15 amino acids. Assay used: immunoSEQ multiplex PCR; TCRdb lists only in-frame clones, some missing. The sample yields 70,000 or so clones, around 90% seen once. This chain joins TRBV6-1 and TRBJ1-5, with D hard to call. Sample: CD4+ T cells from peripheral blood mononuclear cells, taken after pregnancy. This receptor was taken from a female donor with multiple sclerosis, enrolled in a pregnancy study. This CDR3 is CASSEAGGSNQPQHF. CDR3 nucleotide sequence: TGTGCCAGCAGTGAAGCAGGCGGGAGCAATCAGCCCCAGCATTTT.